This TCR beta chain was captured in a study of identical twins. Many counts were recorded for this clonotype. Its target is unknown. The ends were cut back, 8 bases at V and 2 bases at J, with 10 bases in the middle. The CDR3 has 12 amino acids. In germline, CDR1 is SNHLY, CDR2 FYNNEI. In TCRdb, the 5' RACE reads were re-called with MiXCR into one record per CDR3 protein. The data hold approximately 250,000 distinct CDR3 sequences, with 5% to 7% observed a single time. Study-level points and caveats: In beta out-of-frame sequences, the excess sharing between twins was weaker.

Another study also made use of these data, one on T cells expressing NK-cell markers. That publication notes: The authors derived TCR beta repertoires from sorted CD3+CD56+NKG2C+, CD3+CD56+NKG2C- and CD3+CD56-NKG2C+ T cells.

This clonotype was obtained from a woman in her late teens or twenties in good health. This chain links TRBV2 with TRBJ2-7; D remains ambiguous. Sample: CD8+ T cells sorted from blood. CDR3 nucleotide sequence: TGTGCCAGCCAGGACGGCACCTACGAGCAGTACTTC. It specifies CASQDGTYEQYF.